This T cell receptor beta chain was captured in a study of PD-L1 blockade in urothelial cancer. Time point indicated: pretreatment peripheral blood. The repertoire was sequenced with immunoSEQ multiplex PCR; TCRdb's copy has only in-frame clones and lacks some. The sample consists of 85,000 to 90,000 clones, approximately 88% of them appearing once. The CDR3 runs to 14 residues. The V gene lost 8 bases and the J gene lost 1 base, with 15 bases spanning the gap. Germline CDR1 reads MDHEN; CDR2 reads SYDVKM. The sequence came from a woman over 75 with urothelial cancer. Sequenced material: PBMCs, taken around atezolizumab (anti-PD-L1) treatment. The chain couples TRBV28 to TRBJ2-7; D uncertain. The CDR3 region has the DNA TGTGCCAGCGGTTCCCGGGTTTCGTCCTACGAGCAGTACTTC. It codes for CASGSRVSSYEQYF.